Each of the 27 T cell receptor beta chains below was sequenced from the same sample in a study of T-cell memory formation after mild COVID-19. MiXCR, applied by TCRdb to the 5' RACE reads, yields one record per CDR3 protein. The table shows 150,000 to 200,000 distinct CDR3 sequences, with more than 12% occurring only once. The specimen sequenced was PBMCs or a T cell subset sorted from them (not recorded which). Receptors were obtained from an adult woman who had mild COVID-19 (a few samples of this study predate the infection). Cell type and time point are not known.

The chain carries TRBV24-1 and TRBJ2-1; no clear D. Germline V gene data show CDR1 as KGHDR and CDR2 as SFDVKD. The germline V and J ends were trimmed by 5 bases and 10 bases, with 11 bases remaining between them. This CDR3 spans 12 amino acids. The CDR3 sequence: CATSGSPQEQFF. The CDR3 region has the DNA TGTGCCACCAGTGGAAGCCCCCAGGAGCAGTTCTTC.

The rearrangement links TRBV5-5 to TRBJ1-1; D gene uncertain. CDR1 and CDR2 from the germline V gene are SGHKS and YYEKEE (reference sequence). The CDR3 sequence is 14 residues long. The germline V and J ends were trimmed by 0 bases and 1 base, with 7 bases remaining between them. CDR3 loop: CASSLAVGNTEAFF. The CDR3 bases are TGTGCCAGCAGCTTGGCCGTCGGGAACACTGAAGCTTTCTTT.

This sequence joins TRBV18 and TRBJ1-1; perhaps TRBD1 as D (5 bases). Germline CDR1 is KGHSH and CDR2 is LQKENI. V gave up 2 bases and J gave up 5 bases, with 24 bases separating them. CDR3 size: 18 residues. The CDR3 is CASSPSGTVTLGGTEAFF. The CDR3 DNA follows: TGTGCCAGCTCACCATCCGGGACGGTAACTTTGGGAGGGACTGAAGCTTTCTTT.

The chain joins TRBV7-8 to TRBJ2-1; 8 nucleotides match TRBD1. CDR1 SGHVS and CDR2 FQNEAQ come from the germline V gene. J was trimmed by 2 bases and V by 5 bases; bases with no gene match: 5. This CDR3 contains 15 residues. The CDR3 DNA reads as TGTGCCAGCAGCGGAGACAGGGGACCCTACAATGAGCAGTTCTTC. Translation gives CASSGDRGPYNEQFF.

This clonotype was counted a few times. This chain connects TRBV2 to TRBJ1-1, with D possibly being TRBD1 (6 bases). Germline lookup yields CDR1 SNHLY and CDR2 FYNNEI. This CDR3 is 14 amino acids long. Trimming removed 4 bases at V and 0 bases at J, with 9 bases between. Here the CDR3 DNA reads TGTGCCAGCAGTGGCGGGACAATGAACACTGAAGCTTTCTTT. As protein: CASSGGTMNTEAFF.

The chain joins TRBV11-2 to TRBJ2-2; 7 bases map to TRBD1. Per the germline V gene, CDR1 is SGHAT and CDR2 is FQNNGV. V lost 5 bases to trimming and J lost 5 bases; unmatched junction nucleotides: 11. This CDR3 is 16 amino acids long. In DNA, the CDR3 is TGTGCCAGCAGCCCCACCCGGGACAGTCTTACCGGGGAGCTGTTTTTT. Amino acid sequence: CASSPTRDSLTGELFF.

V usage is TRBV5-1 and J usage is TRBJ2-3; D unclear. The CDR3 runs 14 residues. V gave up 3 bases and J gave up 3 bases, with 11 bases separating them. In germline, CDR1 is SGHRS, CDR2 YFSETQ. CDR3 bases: TGCGCCAGCAGCTGGAAAGGACCGACAGATACGCAGTATTTT. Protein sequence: CASSWKGPTDTQYF.

This CDR3 is CASSQERTGNQPQHF. In nucleotides, the CDR3 is TGCGCCAGCAGCCAAGAAAGGACAGGCAATCAGCCCCAGCATTTT. The chain links TRBV4-1 to TRBJ1-5; TRBD1 is a possible D gene (6 bases). Germline CDR1 is MGHRA and CDR2 is YSYEKL. Trimming cost V 0 bases and J 2 bases, with 8 bases left between them. This CDR3 is built from 15 residues.

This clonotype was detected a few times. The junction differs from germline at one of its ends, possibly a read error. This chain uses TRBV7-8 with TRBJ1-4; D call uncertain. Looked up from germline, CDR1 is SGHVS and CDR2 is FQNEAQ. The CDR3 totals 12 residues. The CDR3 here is CASSLGTDPQVF. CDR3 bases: TGTGCCAGCAGCTTAGGAACGGACCCACAAGTTTTT. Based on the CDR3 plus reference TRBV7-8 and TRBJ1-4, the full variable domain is GAGVSQSPRYKVAKRGQDVALRCDPISGHVSLFWYQQALGQGPEFLTYFQNEAQLDKSGLPSDRFFAERPEGSVSTLKIQRTQQEDSAVYLCASSLGTDPQVFGSGTQLSVL.

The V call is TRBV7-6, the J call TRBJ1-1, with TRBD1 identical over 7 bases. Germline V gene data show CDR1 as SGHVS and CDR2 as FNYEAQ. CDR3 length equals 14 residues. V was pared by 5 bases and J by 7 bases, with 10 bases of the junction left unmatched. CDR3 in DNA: TGTGCCAGCAGCCTTAGACAGGGAGGGGTTGAAGCTTTCTTT. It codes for CASSLRQGGVEAFF.

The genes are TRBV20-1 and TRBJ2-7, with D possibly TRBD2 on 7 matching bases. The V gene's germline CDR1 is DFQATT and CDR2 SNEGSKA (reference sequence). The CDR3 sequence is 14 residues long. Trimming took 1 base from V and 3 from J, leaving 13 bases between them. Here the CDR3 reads CSARVGGANYEQYF. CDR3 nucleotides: TGCAGTGCTAGAGTGGGGGGGGCCAACTACGAGCAGTACTTC.

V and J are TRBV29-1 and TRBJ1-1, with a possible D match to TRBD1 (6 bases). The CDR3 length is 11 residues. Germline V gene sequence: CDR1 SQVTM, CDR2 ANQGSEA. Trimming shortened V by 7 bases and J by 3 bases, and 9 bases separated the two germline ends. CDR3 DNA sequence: TGCAGCGCCTACAGGGACACTGAAGCTTTCTTT. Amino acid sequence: CSAYRDTEAFF.

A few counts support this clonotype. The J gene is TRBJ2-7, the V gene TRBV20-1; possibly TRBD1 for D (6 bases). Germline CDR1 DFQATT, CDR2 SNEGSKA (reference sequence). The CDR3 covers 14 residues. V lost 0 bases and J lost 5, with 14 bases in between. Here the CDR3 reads CSARDRNRVNEQYF. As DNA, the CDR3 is TGCAGTGCTAGAGATCGTAACAGGGTAAACGAGCAGTACTTC.

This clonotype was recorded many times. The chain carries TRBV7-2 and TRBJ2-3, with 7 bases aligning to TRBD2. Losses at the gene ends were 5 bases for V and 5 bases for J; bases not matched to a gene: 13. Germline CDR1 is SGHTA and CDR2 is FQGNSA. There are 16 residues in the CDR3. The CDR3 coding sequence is TGTGCCAGCAGCCCTATGAGGCGGGGGTTAGGAGATACGCAGTATTTT. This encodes CASSPMRRGLGDTQYF.

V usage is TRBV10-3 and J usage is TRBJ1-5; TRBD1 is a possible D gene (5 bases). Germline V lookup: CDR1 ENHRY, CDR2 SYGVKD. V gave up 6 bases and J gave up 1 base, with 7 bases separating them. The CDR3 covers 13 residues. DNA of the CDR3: TGTGCCATCAGCGGGGGGAGCAATCAGCCCCAGCATTTT. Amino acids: CAISGGSNQPQHF.

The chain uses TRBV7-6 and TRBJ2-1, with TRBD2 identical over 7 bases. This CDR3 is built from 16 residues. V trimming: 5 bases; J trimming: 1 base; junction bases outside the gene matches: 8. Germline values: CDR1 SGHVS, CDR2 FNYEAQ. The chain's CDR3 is CASSPRAGLSYNEQFF. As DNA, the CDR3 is TGTGCCAGCAGCCCTCGAGCGGGGTTATCCTACAATGAGCAGTTCTTC.

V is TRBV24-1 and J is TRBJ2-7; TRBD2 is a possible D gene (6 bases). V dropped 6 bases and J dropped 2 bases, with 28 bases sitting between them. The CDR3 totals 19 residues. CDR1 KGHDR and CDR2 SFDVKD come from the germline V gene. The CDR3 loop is CATSSGPGDLQSGPYEQYF. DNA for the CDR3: TGTGCCACCAGTTCCGGACCGGGAGACTTACAATCCGGGCCCTACGAGCAGTACTTC.

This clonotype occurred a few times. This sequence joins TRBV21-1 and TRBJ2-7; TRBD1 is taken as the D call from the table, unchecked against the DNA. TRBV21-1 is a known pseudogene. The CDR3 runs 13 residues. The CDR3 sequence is CASSKTTPGEQYF. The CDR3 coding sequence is TGTGCCAGCAGCAAGACTACCCCGGGCGAGCAGTACTTC.

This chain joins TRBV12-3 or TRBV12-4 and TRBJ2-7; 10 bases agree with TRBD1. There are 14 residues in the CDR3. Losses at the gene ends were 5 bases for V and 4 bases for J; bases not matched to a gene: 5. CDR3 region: CASSLRDRGYEQYF. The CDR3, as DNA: TGTGCCAGCAGTCTCCGGGACAGGGGTTACGAGCAGTACTTC.

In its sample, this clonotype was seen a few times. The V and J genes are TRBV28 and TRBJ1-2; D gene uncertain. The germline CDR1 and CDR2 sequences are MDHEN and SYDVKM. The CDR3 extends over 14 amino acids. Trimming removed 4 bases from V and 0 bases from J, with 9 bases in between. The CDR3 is CASSSTPANYGYTF. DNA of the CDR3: TGTGCCAGCAGTTCAACCCCAGCTAACTATGGCTACACCTTC.

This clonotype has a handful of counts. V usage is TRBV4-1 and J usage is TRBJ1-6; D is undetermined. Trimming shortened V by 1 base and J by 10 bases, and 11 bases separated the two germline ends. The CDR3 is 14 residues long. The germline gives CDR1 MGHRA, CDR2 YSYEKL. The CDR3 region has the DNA TGCGCCAGCAGCCAAGCTGGGGTCCAATCACCCCTCCACTTT. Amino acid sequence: CASSQAGVQSPLHF.

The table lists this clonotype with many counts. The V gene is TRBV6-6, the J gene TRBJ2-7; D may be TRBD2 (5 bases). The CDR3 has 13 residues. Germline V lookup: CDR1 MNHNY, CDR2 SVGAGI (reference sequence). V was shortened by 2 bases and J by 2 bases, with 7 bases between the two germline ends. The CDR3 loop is CASSYEGTYEQYF. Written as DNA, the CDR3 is TGTGCCAGCAGTTACGAGGGCACCTACGAGCAGTACTTC.

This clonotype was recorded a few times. For the CDR3, the DNA is TGTGCCAGCAGTGATCCGAGCCTCAGGACAGGGTCCTACGAGCAGTACTTC. It encodes CASSDPSLRTGSYEQYF. The genes are TRBV2 and TRBJ2-7; 8 nucleotides agree with TRBD1. This CDR3 has 17 residues. V shed 3 bases, J shed 1 base, and the junction held 11 bases outside the gene matches. Per the germline V gene, CDR1 is SNHLY and CDR2 is FYNNEI.

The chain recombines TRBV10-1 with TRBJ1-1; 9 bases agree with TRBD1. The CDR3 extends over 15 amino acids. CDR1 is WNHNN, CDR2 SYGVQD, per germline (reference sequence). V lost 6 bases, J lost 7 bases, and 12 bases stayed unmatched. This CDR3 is CASRPVRTGGVEAFF. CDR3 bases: TGCGCCAGCAGGCCAGTCCGAACAGGGGGCGTTGAAGCTTTCTTT.

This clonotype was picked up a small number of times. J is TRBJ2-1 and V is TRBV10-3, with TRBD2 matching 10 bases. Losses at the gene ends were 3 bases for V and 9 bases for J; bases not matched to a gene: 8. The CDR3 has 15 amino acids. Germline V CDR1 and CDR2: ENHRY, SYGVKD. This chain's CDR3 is CAISDSAGGFGEQFF. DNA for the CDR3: TGTGCCATCAGTGACTCAGCGGGGGGGTTCGGTGAGCAGTTCTTC.

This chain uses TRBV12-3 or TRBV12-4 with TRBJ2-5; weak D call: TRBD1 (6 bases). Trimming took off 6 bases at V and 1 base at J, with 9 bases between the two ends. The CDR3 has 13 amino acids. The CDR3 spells CASRQGLQETQYF. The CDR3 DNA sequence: TGTGCCAGCAGACAGGGCCTCCAAGAGACCCAGTACTTC.

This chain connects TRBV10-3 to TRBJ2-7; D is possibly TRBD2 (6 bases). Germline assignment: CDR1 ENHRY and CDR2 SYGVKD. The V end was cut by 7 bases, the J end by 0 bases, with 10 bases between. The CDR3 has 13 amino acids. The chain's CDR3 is CAIMEGHSYEQYF. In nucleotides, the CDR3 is TGTGCCATCATGGAGGGGCACTCCTACGAGCAGTACTTC.